The clone carrying this TCR beta chain was seen a handful of times. Recipients received nonmyeloablative bone marrow transplants from related graft donors, with transient mixed chimerism. These data come from a study of Tregs in tolerant kidney transplant recipients. Data came from immunoSEQ multiplex PCR; TCRdb stores just in-frame clones and leaves some out. This sample has tens of thousands of clones, with roughly 93% found just once. This CDR3 is built from 15 residues. Unmatched junction bases numbered 11, after V lost 5 bases and J lost 5 bases. Per the germline V gene, CDR1 is MNHEY and CDR2 is SMNVEV (reference sequence).

This sample comprised CD4+ T cells from blood (PBMCs), obtained 12 months after the transplant. The rearrangement joins TRBV27 to TRBJ2-7; 8 nucleotides line up with TRBD1. This receptor was identified in a human patient who received a combined kidney and bone marrow transplant. Some T cells may be provided by the graft donor. The CDR3 protein is CASSSGRQGRDEQYF. The CDR3 region has the DNA TGTGCCAGCAGTAGTGGGAGACAGGGGAGAGACGAGCAGTACTTC.